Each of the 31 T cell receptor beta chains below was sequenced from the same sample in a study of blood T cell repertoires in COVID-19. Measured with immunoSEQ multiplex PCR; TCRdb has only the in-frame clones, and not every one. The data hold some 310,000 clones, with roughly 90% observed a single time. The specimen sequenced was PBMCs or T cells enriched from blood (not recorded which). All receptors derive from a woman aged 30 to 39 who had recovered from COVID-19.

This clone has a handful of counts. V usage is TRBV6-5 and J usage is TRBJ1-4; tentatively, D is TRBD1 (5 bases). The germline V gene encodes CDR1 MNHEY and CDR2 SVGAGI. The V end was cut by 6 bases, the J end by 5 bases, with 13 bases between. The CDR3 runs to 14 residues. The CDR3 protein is CASRGTVENEKLFF. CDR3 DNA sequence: TGTGCCAGCAGGGGGACTGTCGAGAATGAAAAACTGTTTTTT.

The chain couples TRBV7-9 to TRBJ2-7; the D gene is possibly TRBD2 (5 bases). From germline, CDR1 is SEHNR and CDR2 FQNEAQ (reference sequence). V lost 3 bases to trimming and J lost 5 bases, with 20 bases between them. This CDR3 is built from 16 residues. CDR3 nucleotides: TGTGCCAGCAGCTTCCCCCAGGCGGGTCGGCAGAACGAGCAGTACTTC. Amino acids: CASSFPQAGRQNEQYF.

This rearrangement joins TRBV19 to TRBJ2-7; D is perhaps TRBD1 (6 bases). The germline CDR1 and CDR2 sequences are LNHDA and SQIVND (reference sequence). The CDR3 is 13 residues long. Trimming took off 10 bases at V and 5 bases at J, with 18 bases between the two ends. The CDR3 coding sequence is TGTGCCACGCGTCGTGGGGGCTTGGACGAGCAGTACTTC. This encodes CATRRGGLDEQYF.

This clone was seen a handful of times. CDR3 in amino acids: CASGTTGADSNQPQHF. For the CDR3, the DNA is TGTGCCAGCGGCACTACAGGGGCTGATAGCAATCAGCCCCAGCATTTT. The chain joins TRBV28 to TRBJ1-5; TRBD1 matches at 7 bases. Unmatched junction bases numbered 10, after V lost 8 bases and J lost 0 bases. CDR3 length: 16 residues. Germline CDR1 is MDHEN and CDR2 is SYDVKM.

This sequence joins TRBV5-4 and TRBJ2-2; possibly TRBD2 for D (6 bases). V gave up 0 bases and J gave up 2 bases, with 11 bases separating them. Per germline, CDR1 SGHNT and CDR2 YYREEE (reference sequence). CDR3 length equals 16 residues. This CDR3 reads CASSLDPSANTGELFF. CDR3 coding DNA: TGTGCCAGCAGCTTGGATCCTAGCGCAAACACCGGGGAGCTGTTTTTT.

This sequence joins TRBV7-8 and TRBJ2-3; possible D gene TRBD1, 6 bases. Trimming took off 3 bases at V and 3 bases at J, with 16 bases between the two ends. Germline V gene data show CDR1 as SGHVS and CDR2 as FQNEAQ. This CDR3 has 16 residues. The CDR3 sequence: CASSFAPGQPTDTQYF. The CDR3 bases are TGTGCCAGCAGCTTTGCACCGGGACAACCGACAGATACGCAGTATTTT.

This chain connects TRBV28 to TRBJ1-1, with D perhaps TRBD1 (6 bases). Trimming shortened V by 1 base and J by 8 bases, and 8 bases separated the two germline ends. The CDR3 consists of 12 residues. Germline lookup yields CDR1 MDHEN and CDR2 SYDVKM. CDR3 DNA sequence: TGTGCCAGCAGTTTATACAGGGTCGAAGCTTTCTTT. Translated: CASSLYRVEAFF.

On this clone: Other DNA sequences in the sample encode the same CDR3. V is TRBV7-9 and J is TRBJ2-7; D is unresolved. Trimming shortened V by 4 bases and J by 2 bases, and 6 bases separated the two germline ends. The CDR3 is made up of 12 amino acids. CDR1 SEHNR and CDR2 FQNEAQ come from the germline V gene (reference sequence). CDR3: CASSSIPYEQYF. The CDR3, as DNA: TGTGCCAGCAGCTCCATTCCCTACGAGCAGTACTTC.

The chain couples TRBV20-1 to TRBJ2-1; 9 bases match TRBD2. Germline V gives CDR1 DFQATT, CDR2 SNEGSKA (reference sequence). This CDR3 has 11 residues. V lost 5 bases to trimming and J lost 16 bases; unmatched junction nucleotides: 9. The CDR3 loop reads CSAGTGLASFF. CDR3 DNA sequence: TGCAGTGCTGGAACGGGACTAGCTTCATTCTTC.

The CDR3 loop is CASRGGVSNEKLFF. CDR3 sequence (DNA): TGTGCCAGCCGGGGAGGGGTCAGTAATGAAAAACTGTTTTTT. The chain has TRBV6-6 and TRBJ1-4; tentative D call: TRBD1 (5 bases). Trimming pared 8 bases from V and 4 bases from J, leaving 14 bases between. Germline lookup yields CDR1 MNHNY and CDR2 SVGAGI (reference sequence). CDR3 length: 14 residues.

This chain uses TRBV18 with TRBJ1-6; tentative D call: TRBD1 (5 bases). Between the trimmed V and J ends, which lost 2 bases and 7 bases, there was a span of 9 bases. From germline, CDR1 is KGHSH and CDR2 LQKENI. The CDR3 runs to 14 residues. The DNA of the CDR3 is TGTGCCAGCTCACCAGACAGAAACAATTCACCCCTCCACTTT. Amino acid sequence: CASSPDRNNSPLHF.

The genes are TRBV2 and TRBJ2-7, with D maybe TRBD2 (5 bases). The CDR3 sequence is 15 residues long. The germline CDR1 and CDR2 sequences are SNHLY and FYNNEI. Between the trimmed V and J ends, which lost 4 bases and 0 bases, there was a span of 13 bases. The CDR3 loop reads CASSVDAGSSYEQYF. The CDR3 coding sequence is TGTGCCAGCAGTGTGGATGCGGGTAGCTCCTACGAGCAGTACTTC.

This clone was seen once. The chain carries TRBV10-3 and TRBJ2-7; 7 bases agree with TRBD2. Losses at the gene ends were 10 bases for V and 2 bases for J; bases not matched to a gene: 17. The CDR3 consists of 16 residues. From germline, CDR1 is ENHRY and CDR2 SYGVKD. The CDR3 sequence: CATSGGKTGTTYEQYF. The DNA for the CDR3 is TGTGCCACCTCCGGGGGGAAAACCGGGACCACCTACGAGCAGTACTTC.

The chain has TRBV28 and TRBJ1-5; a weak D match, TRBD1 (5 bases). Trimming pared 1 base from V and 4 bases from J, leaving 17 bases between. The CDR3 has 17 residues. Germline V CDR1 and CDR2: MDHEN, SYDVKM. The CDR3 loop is CASSLYGGGRGNQPQHF. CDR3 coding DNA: TGTGCCAGCAGTTTATACGGGGGGGGTCGAGGAAATCAGCCCCAGCATTTT.

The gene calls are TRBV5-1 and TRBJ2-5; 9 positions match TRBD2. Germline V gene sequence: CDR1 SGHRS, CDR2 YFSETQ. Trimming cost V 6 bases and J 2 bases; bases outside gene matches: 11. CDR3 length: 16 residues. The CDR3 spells CASTPRLAEIQETQYF. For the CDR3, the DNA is TGCGCCAGCACCCCCCGACTAGCGGAGATACAAGAGACCCAGTACTTC.

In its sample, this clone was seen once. The CDR3 nucleotides are TGTGCCAGCAGCTTAGTTCGAACAGGGGCGTCTGGAAACACCATATATTTT. Protein sequence: CASSLVRTGASGNTIYF. The V gene is TRBV7-9, the J gene TRBJ1-3, with 7 bases aligning to TRBD1. This CDR3 is 17 amino acids long. Germline CDR1 and CDR2: SEHNR and FQNEAQ (reference sequence). Trimming removed 1 base from V and 1 base from J; junction bases left unmatched: 7.

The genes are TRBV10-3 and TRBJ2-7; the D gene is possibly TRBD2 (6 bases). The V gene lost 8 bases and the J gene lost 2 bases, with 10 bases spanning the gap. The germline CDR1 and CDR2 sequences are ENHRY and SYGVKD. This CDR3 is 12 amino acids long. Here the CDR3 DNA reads TGTGCCATCCAGGAGGGACCCTACGAGCAGTACTTC. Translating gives CAIQEGPYEQYF.

The CDR3 nucleotides are TGCGCCAGCAGCCAAGAAGGGGCTGGCTACACCTTC. Translation gives CASSQEGAGYTF. V is TRBV4-1 and J is TRBJ1-2, with a tentative D call TRBD1 (5 bases). The CDR3 contains 12 residues. The ends were cut back, 0 bases at V and 7 bases at J, with 6 bases in the middle. Germline lookup yields CDR1 MGHRA and CDR2 YSYEKL.

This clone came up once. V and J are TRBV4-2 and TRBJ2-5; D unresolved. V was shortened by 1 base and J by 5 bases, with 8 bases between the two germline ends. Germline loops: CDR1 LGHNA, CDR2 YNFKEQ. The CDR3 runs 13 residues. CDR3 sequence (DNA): TGTGCCAGCAGCCAAGCGTCTAGTGAGACCCAGTACTTC. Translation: CASSQASSETQYF.

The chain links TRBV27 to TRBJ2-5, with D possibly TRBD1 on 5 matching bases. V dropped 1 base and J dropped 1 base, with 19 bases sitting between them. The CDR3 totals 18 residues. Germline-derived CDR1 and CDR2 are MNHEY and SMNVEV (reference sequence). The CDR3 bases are TGTGCCAGCAGTTTATTTGGCGCAGGGAAGGTCGGCCAAGAGACCCAGTACTTC. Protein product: CASSLFGAGKVGQETQYF.

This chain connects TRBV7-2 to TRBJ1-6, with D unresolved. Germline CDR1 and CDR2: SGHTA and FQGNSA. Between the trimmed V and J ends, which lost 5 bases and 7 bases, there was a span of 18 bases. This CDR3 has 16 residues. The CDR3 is CASSPRGLPGNSPLHF. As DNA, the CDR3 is TGTGCCAGCAGCCCCAGAGGCCTCCCGGGGAATTCACCCCTCCACTTT.

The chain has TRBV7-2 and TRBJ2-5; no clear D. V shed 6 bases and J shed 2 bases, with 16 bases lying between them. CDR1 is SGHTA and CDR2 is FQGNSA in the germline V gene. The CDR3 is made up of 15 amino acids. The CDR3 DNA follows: TGTGCCAGCAGACGACGAGGCCCCGAACAAGAGACCCAGTACTTC. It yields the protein CASRRRGPEQETQYF.

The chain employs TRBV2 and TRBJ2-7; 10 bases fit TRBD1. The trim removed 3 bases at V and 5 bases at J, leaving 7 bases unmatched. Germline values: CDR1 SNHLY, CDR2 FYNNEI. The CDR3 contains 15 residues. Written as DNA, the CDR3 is TGTGCCAGCAGTGAGCTCTGGACAGGGGGGAACGAGCAGTACTTC. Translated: CASSELWTGGNEQYF.

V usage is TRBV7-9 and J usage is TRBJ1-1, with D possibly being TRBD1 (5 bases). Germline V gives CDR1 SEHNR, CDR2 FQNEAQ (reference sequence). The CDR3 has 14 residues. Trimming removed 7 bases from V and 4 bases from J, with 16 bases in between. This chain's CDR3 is CASTASSGGTEAFF. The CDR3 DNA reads TGTGCCAGCACCGCCTCATCGGGGGGCACTGAAGCTTTCTTT.

The CDR3 here is CSVRRGYGYTF. Written as DNA, the CDR3 is TGCAGCGTGCGTCGGGGCTATGGCTACACCTTC. J is TRBJ1-2 and V is TRBV29-1; no definite D call. This CDR3 comprises 11 residues. V shed 6 bases and J shed 4 bases, with 9 bases lying between them. Germline CDR1 is SQVTM and CDR2 is ANQGSEA.

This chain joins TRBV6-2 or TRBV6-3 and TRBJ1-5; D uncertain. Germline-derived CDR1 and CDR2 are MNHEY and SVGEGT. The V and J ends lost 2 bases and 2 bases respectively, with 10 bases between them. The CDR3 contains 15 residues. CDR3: CASSYIGRGNQPQHF. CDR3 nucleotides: TGTGCCAGCAGTTACATAGGGCGGGGCAATCAGCCCCAGCATTTT.

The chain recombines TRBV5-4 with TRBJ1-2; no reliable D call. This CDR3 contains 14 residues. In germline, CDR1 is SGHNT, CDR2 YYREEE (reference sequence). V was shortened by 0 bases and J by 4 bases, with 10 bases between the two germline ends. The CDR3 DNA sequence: TGTGCCAGCAGCTTGGTACGGGAAACCTATGGCTACACCTTC. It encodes CASSLVRETYGYTF.

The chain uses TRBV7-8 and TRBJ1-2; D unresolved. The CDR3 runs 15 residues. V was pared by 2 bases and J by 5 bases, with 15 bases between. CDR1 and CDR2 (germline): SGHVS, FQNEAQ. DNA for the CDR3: TGTGCCAGCAGCTTAAGCACATCGGGAAGATATGGCTACACCTTC. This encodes CASSLSTSGRYGYTF. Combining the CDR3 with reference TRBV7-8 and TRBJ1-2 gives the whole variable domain GAGVSQSPRYKVAKRGQDVALRCDPISGHVSLFWYQQALGQGPEFLTYFQNEAQLDKSGLPSDRFFAERPEGSVSTLKIQRTQQEDSAVYLCASSLSTSGRYGYTFGSGTRLTVV.

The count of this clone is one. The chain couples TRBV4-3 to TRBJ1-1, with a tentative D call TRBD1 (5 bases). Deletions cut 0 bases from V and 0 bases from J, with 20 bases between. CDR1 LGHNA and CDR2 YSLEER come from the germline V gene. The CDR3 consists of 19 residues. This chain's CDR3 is CASSQDFSRGVGMNTEAFF. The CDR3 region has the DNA TGCGCCAGCAGCCAAGATTTCTCGCGGGGCGTCGGAATGAACACTGAAGCTTTCTTT.

The CDR3 sequence: CASAVGANYGYTF. In DNA form, the CDR3 reads TGCGCCAGCGCAGTTGGGGCAAACTATGGCTACACCTTC. The chain joins TRBV5-1 to TRBJ1-2; the D gene is possibly TRBD1 (5 bases). V lost 7 bases and J lost 2, with 12 bases in between. The germline CDR1 and CDR2 sequences are SGHRS and YFSETQ. The CDR3 spans 13 residues.

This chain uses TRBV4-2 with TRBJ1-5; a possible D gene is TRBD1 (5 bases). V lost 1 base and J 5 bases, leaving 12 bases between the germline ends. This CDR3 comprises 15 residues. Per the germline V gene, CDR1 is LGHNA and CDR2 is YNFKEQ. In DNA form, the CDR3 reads TGTGCCAGCAGCCAAGCCGCAGGGAACCATCAGCCCCAGCATTTT. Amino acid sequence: CASSQAAGNHQPQHF.